The sequence of this T cell receptor beta chain was determined in a study of blood T cell repertoires in COVID-19. The wider study: Sites in the United States, Italy and Spain provided acute and convalescent COVID-19 samples. T cells, B-cell-depleted T cells, or PBMCs provided the cDNA or gDNA that served as material.

As processed by the authors: Reference gene primer amplification yielded estimated nucleated cell counts. The repertoire was sequenced with immunoSEQ multiplex PCR; TCRdb's copy has only in-frame clones and lacks some. For V, J and clone size, that table is used; D and trimming come from the DNA. This table holds 150,000 or so clones, approximately 82% found once. There are a few counts of this clone. This CDR3 is also generated by other DNA sequences in the sample. Participant ages covered about 18 to 90 years across about 25 US areas. This CDR3 has 14 residues. Trimming at V came to 2 bases and at J to 5 bases, leaving 1 base not matched to a gene. Germline V gene sequence: CDR1 SGHRS, CDR2 YFSETQ.

The chain couples TRBV5-1 to TRBJ2-2; 9 nucleotides match TRBD2. The source of this sequence is a woman between 50 and 59 years old in a cohort exposed to, infected with or recovered from COVID-19 (not recorded which). Sequencing input: PBMCs or T cells enriched from blood (not recorded which). CDR3 sequence reads: CASSLAGGTGELFF. CDR3 DNA sequence: TGCGCCAGCAGCTTAGCGGGAGGAACCGGGGAGCTGTTTTTT.